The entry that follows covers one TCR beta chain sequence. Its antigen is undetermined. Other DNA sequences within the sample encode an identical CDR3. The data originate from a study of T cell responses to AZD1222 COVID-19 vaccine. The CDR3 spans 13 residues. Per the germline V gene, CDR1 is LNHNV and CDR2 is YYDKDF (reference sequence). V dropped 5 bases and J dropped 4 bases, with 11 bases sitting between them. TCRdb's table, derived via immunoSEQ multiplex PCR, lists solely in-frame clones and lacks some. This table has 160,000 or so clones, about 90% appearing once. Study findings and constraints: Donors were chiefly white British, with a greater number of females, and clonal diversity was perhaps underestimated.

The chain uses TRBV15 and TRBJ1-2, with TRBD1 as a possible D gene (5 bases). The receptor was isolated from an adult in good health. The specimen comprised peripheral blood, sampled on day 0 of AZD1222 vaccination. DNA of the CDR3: TGTGCCACCAGCCGGGGGGGAGGCTATGGCTACACCTTC. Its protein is CATSRGGGYGYTF. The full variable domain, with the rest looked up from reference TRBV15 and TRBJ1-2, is DAMVIQNPRYQVTQFGKPVTLSCSQTLNHNVMYWYQQKSSQAPKLLFHYYDKDFNNEADTPDNFQSRRPNTSFCFLDIRSPGLGDTAMYLCATSRGGGYGYTFGSGTRLTVV.